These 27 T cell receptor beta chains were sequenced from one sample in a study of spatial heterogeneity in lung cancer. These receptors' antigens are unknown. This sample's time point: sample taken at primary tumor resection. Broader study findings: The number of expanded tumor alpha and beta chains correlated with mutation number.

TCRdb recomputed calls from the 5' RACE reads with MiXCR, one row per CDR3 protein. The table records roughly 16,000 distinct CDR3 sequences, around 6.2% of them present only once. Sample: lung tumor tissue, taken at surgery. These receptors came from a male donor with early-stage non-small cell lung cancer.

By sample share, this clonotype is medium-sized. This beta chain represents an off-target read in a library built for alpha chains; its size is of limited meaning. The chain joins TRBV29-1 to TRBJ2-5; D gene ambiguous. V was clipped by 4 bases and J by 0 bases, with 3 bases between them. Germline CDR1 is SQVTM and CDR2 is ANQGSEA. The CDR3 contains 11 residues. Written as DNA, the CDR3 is TGCAGCGTTGGAAACCAAGAGACCCAGTACTTC. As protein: CSVGNQETQYF.

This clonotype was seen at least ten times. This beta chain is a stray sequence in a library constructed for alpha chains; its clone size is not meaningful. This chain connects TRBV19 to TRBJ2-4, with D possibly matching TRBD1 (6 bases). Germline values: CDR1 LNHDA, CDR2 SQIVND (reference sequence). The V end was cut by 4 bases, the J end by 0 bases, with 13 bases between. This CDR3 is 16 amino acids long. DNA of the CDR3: TGTGCCAGTAGTAAGACAGGTATCTTAGCCAAAAACATTCAGTACTTC. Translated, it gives CASSKTGILAKNIQYF.

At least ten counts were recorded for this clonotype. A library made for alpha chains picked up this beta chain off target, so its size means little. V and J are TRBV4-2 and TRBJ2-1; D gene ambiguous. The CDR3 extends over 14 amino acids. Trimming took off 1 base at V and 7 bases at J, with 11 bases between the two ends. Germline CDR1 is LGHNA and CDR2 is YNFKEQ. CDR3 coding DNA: TGTGCCAGCAGCCAAGGAGGCTCCTTTAATGAGCAGTTCTTC. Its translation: CASSQGGSFNEQFF.

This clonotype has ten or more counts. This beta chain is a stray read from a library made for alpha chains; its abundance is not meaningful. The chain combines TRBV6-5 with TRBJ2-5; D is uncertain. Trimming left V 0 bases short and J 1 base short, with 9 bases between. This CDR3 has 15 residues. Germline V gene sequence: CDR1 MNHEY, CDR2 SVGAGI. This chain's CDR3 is CASSYSIRGQETQYF. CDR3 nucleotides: TGTGCCAGCAGTTACTCGATACGAGGCCAAGAGACCCAGTACTTC.

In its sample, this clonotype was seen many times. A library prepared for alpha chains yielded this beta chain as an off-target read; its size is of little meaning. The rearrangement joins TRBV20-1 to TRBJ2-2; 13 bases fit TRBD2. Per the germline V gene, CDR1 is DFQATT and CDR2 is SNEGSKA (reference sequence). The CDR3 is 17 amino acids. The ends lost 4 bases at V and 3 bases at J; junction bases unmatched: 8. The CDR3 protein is CSAKRTSGSSDTGELFF. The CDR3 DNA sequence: TGCAGTGCTAAAAGGACTAGCGGGAGTAGTGACACCGGGGAGCTGTTTTTT.

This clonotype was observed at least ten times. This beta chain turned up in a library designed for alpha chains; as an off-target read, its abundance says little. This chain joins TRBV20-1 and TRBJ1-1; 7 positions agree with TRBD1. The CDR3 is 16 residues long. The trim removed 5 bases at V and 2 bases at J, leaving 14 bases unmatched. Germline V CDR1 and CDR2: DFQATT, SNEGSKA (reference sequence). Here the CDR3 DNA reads TGCAGTGCTCGCCTTTCAGGCACAGGGGTTAACACTGAAGCTTTCTTT. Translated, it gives CSARLSGTGVNTEAFF.

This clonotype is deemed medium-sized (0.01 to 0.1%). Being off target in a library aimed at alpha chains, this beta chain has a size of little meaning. CDR3 sequence: CASISPVLHEQYF. The CDR3 DNA reads TGTGCCAGCATTTCCCCGGTTCTTCACGAGCAGTACTTC. The chain links TRBV28 to TRBJ2-7; D not certain. CDR3 length: 13 amino acids. Germline CDR1 is MDHEN and CDR2 is SYDVKM. The germline V and J ends were trimmed by 7 bases and 5 bases, with 15 bases remaining between them.

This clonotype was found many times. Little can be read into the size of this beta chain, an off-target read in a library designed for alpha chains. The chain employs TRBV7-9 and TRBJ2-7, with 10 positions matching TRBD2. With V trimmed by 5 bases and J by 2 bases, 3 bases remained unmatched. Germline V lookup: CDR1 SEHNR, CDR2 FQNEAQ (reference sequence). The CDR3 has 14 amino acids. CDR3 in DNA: TGTGCCAGCAGCCGAGCGGGGGGGCCCTACGAGCAGTACTTC. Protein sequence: CASSRAGGPYEQYF.

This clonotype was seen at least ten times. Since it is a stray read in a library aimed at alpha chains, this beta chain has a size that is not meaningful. CDR3 nucleotides: TGTGCCAGCAGCCGCCGGGACTACACCTACGAGCAGTACTTC. Amino acid sequence: CASSRRDYTYEQYF. This chain links TRBV12-3 or TRBV12-4 with TRBJ2-7, with TRBD2 matching over 7 bases. Trimming at V came to 6 bases and at J to 2 bases, leaving 7 bases not matched to a gene. This CDR3 is built from 14 residues.

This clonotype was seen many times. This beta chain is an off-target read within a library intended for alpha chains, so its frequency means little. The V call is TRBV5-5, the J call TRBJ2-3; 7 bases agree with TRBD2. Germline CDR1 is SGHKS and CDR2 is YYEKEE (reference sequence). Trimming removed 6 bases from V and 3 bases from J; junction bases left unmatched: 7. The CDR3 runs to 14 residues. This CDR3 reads CASTEYSGTDTQYF. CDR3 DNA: TGTGCCAGCACCGAGTATAGCGGGACAGATACGCAGTATTTT.

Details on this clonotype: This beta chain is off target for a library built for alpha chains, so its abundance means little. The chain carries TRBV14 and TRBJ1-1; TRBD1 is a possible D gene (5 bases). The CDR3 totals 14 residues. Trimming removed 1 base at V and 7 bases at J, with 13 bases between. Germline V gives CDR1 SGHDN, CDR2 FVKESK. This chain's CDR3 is CASSQVPRAYEAFF. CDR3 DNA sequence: TGTGCCAGCAGCCAAGTCCCCAGGGCGTATGAAGCTTTCTTT.

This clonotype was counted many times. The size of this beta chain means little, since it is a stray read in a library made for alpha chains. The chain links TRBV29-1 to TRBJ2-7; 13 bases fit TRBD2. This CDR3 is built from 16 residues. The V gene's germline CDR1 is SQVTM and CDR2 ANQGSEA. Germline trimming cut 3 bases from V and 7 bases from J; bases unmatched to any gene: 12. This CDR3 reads CSVDNPGLAGVGEQYF. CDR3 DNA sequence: TGCAGCGTTGATAACCCTGGACTAGCGGGAGTGGGTGAGCAGTACTTC.

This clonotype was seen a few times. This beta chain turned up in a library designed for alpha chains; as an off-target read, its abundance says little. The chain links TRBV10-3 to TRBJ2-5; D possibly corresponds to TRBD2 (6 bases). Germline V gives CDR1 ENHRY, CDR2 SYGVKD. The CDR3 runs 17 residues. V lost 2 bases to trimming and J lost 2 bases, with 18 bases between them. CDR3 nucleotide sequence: TGTGCCATCAGTGAGGGACTAATGGCAGGGATTCAAGAGACCCAGTACTTC. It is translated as CAISEGLMAGIQETQYF.

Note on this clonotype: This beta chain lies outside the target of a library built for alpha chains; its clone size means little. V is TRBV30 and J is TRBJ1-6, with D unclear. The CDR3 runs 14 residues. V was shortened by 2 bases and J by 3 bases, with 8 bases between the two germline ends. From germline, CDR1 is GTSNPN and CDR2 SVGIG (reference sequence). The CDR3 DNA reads TGTGCCTGGAGTTCCTCCGGCTATAATTCACCCCTCCACTTT. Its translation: CAWSSSGYNSPLHF.

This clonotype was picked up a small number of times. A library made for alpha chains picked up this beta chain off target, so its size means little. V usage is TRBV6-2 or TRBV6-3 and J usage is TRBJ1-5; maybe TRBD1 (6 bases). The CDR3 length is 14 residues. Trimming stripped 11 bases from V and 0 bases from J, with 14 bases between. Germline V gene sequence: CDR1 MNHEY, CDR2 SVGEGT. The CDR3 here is CASTGTNSNQPQHF. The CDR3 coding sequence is TGTGCCTCGACCGGGACAAATAGCAATCAGCCCCAGCATTTT.

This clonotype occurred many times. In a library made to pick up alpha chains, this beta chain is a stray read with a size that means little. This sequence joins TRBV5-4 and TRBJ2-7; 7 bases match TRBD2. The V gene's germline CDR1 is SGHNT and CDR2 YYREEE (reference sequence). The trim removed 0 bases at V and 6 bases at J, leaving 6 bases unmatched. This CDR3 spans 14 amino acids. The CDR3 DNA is TGTGCCAGCAGCTTGGCGATGGGAGGGCCCGAGCAGTACTTC. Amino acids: CASSLAMGGPEQYF.

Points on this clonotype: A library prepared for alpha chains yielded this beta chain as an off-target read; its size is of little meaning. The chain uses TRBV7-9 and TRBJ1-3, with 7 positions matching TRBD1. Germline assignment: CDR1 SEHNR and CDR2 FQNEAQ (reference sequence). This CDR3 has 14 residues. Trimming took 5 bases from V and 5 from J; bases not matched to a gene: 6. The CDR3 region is CASSPRDRRNTIYF. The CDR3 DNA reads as TGTGCCAGCAGCCCGAGGGACAGACGAAACACCATATATTTT.

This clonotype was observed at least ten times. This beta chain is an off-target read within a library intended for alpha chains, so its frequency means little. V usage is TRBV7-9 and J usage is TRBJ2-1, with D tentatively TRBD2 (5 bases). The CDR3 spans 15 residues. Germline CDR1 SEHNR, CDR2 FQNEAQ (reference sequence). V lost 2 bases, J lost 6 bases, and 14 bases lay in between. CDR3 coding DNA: TGTGCCAGCAGCTTATTCGGGGTTTTAAGCAATGAGCAGTTCTTC. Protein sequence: CASSLFGVLSNEQFF. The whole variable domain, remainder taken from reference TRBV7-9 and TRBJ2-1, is DTGVSQNPRHKITKRGQNVTFRCDPISEHNRLYWYRQTLGQGPEFLTYFQNEAQLEKSRLLSDRFSAERPKGSFSTLEIQRTEQGDSAMYLCASSLFGVLSNEQFFGPGTRLTVL.

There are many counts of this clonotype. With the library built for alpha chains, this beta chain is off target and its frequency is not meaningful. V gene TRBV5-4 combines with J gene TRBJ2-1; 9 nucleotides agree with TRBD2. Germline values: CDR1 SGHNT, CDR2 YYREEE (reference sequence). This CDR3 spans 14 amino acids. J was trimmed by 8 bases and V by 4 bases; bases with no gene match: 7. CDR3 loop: CASSQGLAADEQFF. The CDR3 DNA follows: TGTGCCAGCAGCCAGGGACTAGCCGCGGATGAGCAGTTCTTC.

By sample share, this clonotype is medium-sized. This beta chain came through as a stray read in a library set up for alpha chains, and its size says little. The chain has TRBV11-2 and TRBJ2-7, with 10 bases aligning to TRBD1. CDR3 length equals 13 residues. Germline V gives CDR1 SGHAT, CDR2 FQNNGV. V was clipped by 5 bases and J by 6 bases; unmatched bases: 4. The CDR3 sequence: CASSTRTGGEQYF. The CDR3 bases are TGTGCCAGCAGCACACGGACAGGGGGCGAGCAGTACTTC.

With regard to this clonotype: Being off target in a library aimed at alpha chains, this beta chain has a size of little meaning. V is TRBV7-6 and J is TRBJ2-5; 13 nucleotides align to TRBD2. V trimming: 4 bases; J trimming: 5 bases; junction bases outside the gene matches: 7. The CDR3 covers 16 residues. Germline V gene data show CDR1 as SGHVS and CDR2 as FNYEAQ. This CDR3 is CASSSTSGGARETQYF. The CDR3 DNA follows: TGTGCCAGCAGCTCAACTAGCGGGGGGGCTCGGGAGACCCAGTACTTC.

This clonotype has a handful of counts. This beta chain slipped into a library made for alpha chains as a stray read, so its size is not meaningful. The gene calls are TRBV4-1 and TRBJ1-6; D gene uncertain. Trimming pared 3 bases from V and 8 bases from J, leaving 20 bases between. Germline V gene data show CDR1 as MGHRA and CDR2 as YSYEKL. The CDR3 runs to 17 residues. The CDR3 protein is CASSHLLQGRRDSPLHF. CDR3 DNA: TGCGCCAGCAGCCACCTTTTACAAGGGCGTCGGGATTCACCCCTCCACTTT.

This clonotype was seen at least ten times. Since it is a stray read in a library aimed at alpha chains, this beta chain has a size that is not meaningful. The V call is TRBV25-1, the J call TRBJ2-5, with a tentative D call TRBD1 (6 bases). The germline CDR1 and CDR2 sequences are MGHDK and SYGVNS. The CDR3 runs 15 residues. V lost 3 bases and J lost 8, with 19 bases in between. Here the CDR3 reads CASSEKTGWDGTQYF. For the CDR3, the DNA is TGTGCCAGCAGTGAGAAAACAGGGTGGGACGGAACCCAGTACTTC.

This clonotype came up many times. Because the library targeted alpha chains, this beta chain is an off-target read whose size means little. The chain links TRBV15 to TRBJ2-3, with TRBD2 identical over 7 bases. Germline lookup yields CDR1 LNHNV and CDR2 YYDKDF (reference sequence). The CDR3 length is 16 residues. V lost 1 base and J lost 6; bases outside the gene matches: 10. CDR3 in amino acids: CATSRVLASGPDTQYF. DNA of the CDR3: TGTGCCACCAGCAGAGTATTGGCTAGCGGTCCGGATACGCAGTATTTT.

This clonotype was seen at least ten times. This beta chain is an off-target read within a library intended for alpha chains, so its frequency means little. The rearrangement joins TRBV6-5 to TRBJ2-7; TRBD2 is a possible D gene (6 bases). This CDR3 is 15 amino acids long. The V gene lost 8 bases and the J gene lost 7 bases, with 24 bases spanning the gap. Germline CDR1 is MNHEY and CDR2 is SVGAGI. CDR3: CASHTLEVGGSEQYF. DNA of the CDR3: TGTGCCAGCCATACCCTCGAGGTCGGGGGTTCGGAGCAGTACTTC.

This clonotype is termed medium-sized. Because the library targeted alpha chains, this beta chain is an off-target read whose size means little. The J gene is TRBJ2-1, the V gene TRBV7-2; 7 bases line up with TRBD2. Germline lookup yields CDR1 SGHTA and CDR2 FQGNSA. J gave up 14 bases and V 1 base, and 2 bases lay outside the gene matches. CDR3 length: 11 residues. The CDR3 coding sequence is TGTGCCAGCAGCTTAGTGGGGGGGAAGTTCTTC. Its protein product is CASSLVGGKFF.

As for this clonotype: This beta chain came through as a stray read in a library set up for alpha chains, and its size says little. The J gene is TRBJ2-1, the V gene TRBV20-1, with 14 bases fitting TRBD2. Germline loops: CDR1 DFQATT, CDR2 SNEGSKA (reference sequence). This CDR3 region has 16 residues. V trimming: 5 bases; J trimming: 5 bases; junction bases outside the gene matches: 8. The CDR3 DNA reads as TGCAGTGCTCCCAGGACTAGCGGGAGGCGAGACAATGAGCAGTTCTTC. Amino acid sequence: CSAPRTSGRRDNEQFF.